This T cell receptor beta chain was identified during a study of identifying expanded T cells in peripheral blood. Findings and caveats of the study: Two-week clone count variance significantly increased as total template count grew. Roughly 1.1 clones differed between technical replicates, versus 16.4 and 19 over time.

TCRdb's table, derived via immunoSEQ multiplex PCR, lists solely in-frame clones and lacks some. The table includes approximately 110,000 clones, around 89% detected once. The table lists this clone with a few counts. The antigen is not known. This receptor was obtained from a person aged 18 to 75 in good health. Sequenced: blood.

The DNA of the CDR3 is TGTGCCAGCAGAAGACCCGGGCTCCGGGACACTGAAGCTTTCTTT. Residues: CASRRPGLRDTEAFF. The V call is TRBV27, the J call TRBJ1-1; D call uncertain. CDR3 length: 15 residues. V lost 6 bases and J 3 bases, leaving 17 bases between the germline ends. Germline V CDR1 and CDR2: MNHEY, SMNVEV (reference sequence).